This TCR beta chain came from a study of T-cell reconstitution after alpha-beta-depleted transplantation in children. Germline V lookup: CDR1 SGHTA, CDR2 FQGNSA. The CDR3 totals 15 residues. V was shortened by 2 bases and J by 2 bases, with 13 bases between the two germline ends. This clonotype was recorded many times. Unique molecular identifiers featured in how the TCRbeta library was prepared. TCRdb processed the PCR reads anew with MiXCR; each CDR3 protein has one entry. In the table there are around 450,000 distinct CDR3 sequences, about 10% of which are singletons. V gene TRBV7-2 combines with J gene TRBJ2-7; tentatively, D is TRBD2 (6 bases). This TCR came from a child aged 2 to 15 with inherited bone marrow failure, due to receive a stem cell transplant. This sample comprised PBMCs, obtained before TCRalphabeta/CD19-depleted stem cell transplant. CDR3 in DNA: TGTGCCAGCAGCTTATACCTTAGCGGTACCTACGAGCAGTACTTC. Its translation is CASSLYLSGTYEQYF.